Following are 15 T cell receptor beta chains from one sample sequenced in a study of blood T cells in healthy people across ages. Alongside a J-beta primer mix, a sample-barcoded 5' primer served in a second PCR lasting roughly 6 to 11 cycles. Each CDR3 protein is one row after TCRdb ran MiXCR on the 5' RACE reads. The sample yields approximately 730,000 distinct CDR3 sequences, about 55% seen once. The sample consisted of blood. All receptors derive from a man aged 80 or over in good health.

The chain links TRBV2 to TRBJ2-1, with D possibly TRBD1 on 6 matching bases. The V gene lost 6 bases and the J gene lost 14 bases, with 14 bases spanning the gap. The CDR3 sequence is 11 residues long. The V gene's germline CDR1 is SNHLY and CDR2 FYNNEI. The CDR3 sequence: CASSPEDSEFF. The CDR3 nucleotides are TGTGCCAGCAGCCCTGAGGACAGTGAGTTCTTC.

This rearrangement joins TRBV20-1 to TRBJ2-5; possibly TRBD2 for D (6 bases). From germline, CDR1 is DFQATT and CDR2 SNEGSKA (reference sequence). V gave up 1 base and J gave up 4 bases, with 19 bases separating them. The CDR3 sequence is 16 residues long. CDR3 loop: CSARASGRWGVETQYF. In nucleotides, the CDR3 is TGCAGTGCTAGAGCTTCCGGACGCTGGGGGGTAGAGACCCAGTACTTC.

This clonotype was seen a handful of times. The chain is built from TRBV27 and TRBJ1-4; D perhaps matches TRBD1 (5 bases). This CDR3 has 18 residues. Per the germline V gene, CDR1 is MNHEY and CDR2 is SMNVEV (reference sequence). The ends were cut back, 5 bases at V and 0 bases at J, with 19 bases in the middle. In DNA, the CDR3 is TGTGCCAGCAGTCCCCTTGGGGCGGGCGTTGCAACTAATGAAAAACTGTTTTTT. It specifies CASSPLGAGVATNEKLFF.

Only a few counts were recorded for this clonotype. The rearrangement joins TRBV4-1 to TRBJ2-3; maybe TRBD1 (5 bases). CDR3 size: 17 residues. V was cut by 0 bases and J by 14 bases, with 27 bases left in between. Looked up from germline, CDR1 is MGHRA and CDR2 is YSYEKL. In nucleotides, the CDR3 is TGCGCCAGCAGCCAAGATCCAGGGAATGAGTGGTACAGATACGCGTATTTT. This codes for CASSQDPGNEWYRYAYF.

In DNA, the CDR3 is TGCAGTGCGAGGTCTCTCGGGATTAGCTCCTACGAGCAGTACTTC. This sequence encodes CSARSLGISSYEQYF. The chain recombines TRBV20-1 with TRBJ2-7; tentative D call: TRBD2 (5 bases). Trimming shortened V by 6 bases and J by 0 bases, and 18 bases separated the two germline ends. The CDR3 has 15 residues. The germline V gene has CDR1 DFQATT and CDR2 SNEGSKA (reference sequence).

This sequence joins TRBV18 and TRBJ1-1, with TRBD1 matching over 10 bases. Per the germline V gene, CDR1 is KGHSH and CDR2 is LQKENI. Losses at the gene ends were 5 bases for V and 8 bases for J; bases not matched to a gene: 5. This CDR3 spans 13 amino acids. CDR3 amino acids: CASSNLDRGEAFF. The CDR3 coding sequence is TGTGCCAGCTCAAACTTGGACAGGGGGGAAGCTTTCTTT.

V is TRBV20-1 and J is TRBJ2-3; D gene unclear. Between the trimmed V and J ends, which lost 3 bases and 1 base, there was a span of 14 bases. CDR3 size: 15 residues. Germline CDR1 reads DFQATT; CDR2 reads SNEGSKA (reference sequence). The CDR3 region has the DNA TGCAGTGCTAGTATCGGCGGAACTGGCACAGATACGCAGTATTTT. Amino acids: CSASIGGTGTDTQYF.

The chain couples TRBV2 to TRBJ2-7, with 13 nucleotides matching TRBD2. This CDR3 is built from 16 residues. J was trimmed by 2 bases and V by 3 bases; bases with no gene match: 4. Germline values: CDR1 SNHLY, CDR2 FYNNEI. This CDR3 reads CASSDRTSGGTYEQYF. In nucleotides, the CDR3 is TGTGCCAGCAGTGATCGGACTAGCGGGGGCACCTACGAGCAGTACTTC.

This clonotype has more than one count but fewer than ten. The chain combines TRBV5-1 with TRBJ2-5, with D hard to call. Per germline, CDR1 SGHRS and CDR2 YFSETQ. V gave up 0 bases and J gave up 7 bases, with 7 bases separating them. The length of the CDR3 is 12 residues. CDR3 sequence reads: CASSLELGTQYF. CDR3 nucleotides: TGCGCCAGCAGCTTGGAGTTGGGGACCCAGTACTTC.

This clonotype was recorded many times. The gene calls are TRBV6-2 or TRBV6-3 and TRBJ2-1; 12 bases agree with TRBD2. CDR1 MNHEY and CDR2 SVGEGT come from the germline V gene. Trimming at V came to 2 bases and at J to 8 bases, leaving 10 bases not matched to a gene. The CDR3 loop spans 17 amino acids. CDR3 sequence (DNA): TGTGCCAGCAGTTACACCCGACTAGCGGGAGTTCTCTATGAGCAGTTCTTC. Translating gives CASSYTRLAGVLYEQFF.

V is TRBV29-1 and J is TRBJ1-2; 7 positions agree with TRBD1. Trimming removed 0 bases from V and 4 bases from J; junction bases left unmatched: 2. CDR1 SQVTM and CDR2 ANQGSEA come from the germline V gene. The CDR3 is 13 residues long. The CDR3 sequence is CSVEEWTGYGYTF. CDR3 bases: TGCAGCGTTGAAGAGTGGACAGGCTATGGCTACACCTTC. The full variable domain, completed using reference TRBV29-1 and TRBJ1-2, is SAVISQKPSRDICQRGTSLTIQCQVDSQVTMMFWYRQQPGQSLTLIATANQGSEATYESGFVIDKFPISRPNLTFSTLTVSNMSPEDSSIYLCSVEEWTGYGYTFGSGTRLTVV.

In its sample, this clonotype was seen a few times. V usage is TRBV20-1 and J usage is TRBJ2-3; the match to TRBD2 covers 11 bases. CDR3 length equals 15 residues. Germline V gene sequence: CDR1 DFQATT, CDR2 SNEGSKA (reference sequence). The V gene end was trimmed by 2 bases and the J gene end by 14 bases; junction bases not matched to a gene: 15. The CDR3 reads CSARITSGRGRYAYF. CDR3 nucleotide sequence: TGCAGTGCTAGAATTACTAGCGGGAGAGGCAGATACGCGTATTTT.

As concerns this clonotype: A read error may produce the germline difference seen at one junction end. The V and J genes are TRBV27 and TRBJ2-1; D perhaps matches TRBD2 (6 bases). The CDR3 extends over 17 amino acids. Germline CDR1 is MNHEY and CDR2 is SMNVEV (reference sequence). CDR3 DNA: TGTGCCAGCAGTTTTTTTGGGCGGGACGGGGCCTACAATGGGCAGTTCTTC. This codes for CASSFFGRDGAYNGQFF.

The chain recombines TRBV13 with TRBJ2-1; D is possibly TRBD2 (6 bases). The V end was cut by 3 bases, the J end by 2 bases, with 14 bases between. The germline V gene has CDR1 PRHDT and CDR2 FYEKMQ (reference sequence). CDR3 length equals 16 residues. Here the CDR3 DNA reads TGTGCCAGCAGCTTCGGACGGGACTCTCCCTACAATGAGCAGTTCTTC. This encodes CASSFGRDSPYNEQFF.

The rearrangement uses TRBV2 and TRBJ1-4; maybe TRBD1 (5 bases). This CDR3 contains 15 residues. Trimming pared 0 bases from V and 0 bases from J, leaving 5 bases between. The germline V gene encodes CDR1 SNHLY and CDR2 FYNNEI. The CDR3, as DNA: TGTGCCAGCAGTGAAGCGGGGGCAACTAATGAAAAACTGTTTTTT. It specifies CASSEAGATNEKLFF.